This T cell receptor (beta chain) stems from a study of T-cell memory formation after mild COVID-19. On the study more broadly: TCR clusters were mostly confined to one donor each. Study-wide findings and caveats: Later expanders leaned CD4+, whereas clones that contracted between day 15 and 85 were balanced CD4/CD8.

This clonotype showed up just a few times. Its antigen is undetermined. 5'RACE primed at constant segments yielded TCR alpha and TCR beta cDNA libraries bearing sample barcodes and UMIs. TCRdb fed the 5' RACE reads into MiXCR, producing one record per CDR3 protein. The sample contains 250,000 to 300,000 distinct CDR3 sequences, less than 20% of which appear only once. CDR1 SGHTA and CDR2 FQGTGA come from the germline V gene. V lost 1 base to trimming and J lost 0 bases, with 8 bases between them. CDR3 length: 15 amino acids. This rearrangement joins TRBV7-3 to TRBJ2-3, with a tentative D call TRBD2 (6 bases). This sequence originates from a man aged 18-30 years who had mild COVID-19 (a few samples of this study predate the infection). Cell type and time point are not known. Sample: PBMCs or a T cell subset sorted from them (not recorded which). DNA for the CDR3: TGTGCCAGCAGCTTAATAGCGGCGAGCACAGATACGCAGTATTTT. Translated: CASSLIAASTDTQYF.